These T cell receptor beta chains were read from a single sample in a study of identical twins. MiXCR, run by TCRdb on the 5' RACE reads, gives a single entry per CDR3 protein. The table records 400,000 to 500,000 distinct CDR3 sequences, less than 20% of them present only once. The material sequenced was naive T cells sorted from blood. The receptors originated from a man in his fifties in good health. CDR3s include the opening cysteine and the closing phenylalanine or tryptophan. The D gene is left open where the match is weak. Clone size appears in some rows only: once, few, many, or a class for an expanded clone.

CDR3nt	CDR3aa	abundance	d_gene	v_gene	j_gene
TGTGCCAGCACCCCGGGTCTCGGGTCACCCCTCCACTTT	CASTPGLGSPLHF	-	-	TRBV12-3/TRBV12-4	TRBJ1-6
TGTGCCACCCGGGGGGGAGCAGAGACCCAGTACTTC	CATRGGAETQYF	few	TRBD2	TRBV24-1	TRBJ2-5
TGTGCCAGCAGCACGTGGCTAGCGGGACCCACCGGGGAGCTGTTTTTT	CASSTWLAGPTGELFF	-	TRBD2	TRBV7-9	TRBJ2-2
TGTGCCTCCGGGCAGGGAGTCACCGGGGAGCTGTTTTTT	CASGQGVTGELFF	-	-	TRBV6-2/TRBV6-3	TRBJ2-2
TGCAGCGTGACTAGGACAGTCATGAACACTGAAGCTTTCTTT	CSVTRTVMNTEAFF	many	-	TRBV29-1	TRBJ1-1
TGTGCCACCAGTGATTGGACAGGGGAAGAGACCCAGTACTTC	CATSDWTGEETQYF	few	TRBD1	TRBV24-1	TRBJ2-5
TGCGCCAGCAGCTTGAGGGGACAGAACACCGGGGAGCTGTTTTTT	CASSLRGQNTGELFF	-	-	TRBV5-1	TRBJ2-2
TGCAGTGCTAGATTGACAGGATCGACGGAAGCTTTCTTT	CSARLTGSTEAFF	-	-	TRBV20-1	TRBJ1-1
TGTGCCAGCACCCCACAGTGGAACACTGAAGCTTTCTTT	CASTPQWNTEAFF	-	-	TRBV5-5	TRBJ1-1
TGTGCCAGCACCCTCGGACAGGTAGTCGTACAGCCCCAGCATTTT	CASTLGQVVVQPQHF	few	TRBD1	TRBV28	TRBJ1-5
TGCAGTGCTAGAGGAAATAGCGGGGGAAACTACGAGCAGTACTTC	CSARGNSGGNYEQYF	-	TRBD2	TRBV20-1	TRBJ2-7
TGTGCCACCAGCAGAGATCCCAACGATCAAGAGACCCAGTACTTC	CATSRDPNDQETQYF	few	-	TRBV15	TRBJ2-5
TGCGCCAGCAGTGACAGGGTTGGGGTTACCGGGGAGCTGTTTTTT	CASSDRVGVTGELFF	-	TRBD1	TRBV4-1	TRBJ2-2
TGCGCCAGCAGCCAAGACAGAGGAGGCACAGATACGCAGTATTTT	CASSQDRGGTDTQYF	many	-	TRBV4-3	TRBJ2-3
TGTGCCAGCAGCCAAGTGAAGGCTAGCAGCTCCCTGACAGATACGCAGTATTTT	CASSQVKASSSLTDTQYF	-	-	TRBV4-2	TRBJ2-3
TGCAGTGCTATCCCCCCGTGGGGAATCCAAGAGACCCAGTACTTC	CSAIPPWGIQETQYF	few	-	TRBV20-1	TRBJ2-5
TGTGCCATCAGGAAACCGGGACTATCAAACACCGGGGAGCTGTTTTTT	CAIRKPGLSNTGELFF	many	TRBD2	TRBV10-3	TRBJ2-2
TGTGCCAGCAGCCCGGAGGGGCTAGCGTACTCCTACAATGAGCAGTTCTTC	CASSPEGLAYSYNEQFF	many	-	TRBV4-2	TRBJ2-1
TGTGCCAGCAGCCCTATGAGAACCTCCTACAATGAGCAGTTCTTC	CASSPMRTSYNEQFF	many	-	TRBV7-3	TRBJ2-1
TGTGCCAGCAGTTACTCGCCCTATCCTTCCTACAATGAGCAGTTCTTC	CASSYSPYPSYNEQFF	many	-	TRBV6-5	TRBJ2-1
TGCAGTGCTAGAGATATGGGCGGGAGCACAGATACGCAGTATTTT	CSARDMGGSTDTQYF	-	-	TRBV20-1	TRBJ2-3
TGTGCCAGCAGCTTAGATAGCGCCGTCGGTTCCGGGCTGTTTTTT	CASSLDSAVGSGLFF	-	-	TRBV7-2	TRBJ2-2
TGTGCCAGCAGCCCTCGTTCTGAAGATACGCAGTATTTT	CASSPRSEDTQYF	-	-	TRBV7-9	TRBJ2-3
TGTGCCAGCAGAACCGGACTGGCTGGGCAAGAGACCCAGTACTTC	CASRTGLAGQETQYF	-	-	TRBV6-2/TRBV6-3	TRBJ2-5
TGCGCCAGCAGCCCCGGGACTAGCTTCGACGAGCAGTACTTC	CASSPGTSFDEQYF	-	TRBD2	TRBV5-1	TRBJ2-7
TGTGCCAGCAGCTTAGGGGGGGACAGGGCCTACGAGCAGTACTTC	CASSLGGDRAYEQYF	many	TRBD1	TRBV7-6	TRBJ2-7
TGTGCCAGCAGGAACCGGGACATGGAAATCTATGGCTACACCTTC	CASRNRDMEIYGYTF	-	-	TRBV6-1	TRBJ1-2
TGTGCCAGCAGCCCGAACTCTATGGTGTACTTC	CASSPNSMVYF	few	-	TRBV6-2/TRBV6-3	TRBJ2-7
TGTGCCAGCAGCCAGGAGGTCGGAACTGAGCAGTACTTC	CASSQEVGTEQYF	-	-	TRBV7-6	TRBJ2-7
TGTGCCAGCAGCTTGCGGGGACTTATCAGACCGAACACTGAAGCTTTCTTT	CASSLRGLIRPNTEAFF	many	-	TRBV5-6	TRBJ1-1
TGTGCCAGCTCTCCAGGGGGGGATCGGGAGACCCAGTACTTC	CASSPGGDRETQYF	once	-	TRBV6-1	TRBJ2-5
TGTGCTGTGGACAAAATCTACGAGCAGTACTTC	CAVDKIYEQYF	few	-	TRBV30	TRBJ2-7
TGTGCCAGCAGCTTAGGTGCACAGGGGGGCGAGCAGTTCTTC	CASSLGAQGGEQFF	few	TRBD1	TRBV7-9	TRBJ2-1
TGCGCCAGCAGCTTGCCAGGGAACAATGAGCAGTTCTTC	CASSLPGNNEQFF	few	-	TRBV5-1	TRBJ2-1
TGTGCCACCCGTAGCGGGTCGAAAGGTCCCCTTAATGAGCAGTTCTTC	CATRSGSKGPLNEQFF	few	TRBD2	TRBV24-1	TRBJ2-1
TGTGCCAGCAGCGTAGAGGCTGGGGCAGATACGCAGTATTTT	CASSVEAGADTQYF	few	-	TRBV9	TRBJ2-3
TGTGCCAGCAGCCAAGGCGGCCACACAGATACGCAGTATTTT	CASSQGGHTDTQYF	-	-	TRBV4-2	TRBJ2-3
TGTGCCAGCAGGCCGGGGACGGGGAACACTGAAGCTTTCTTT	CASRPGTGNTEAFF	many	-	TRBV28	TRBJ1-1
TGTGCCAGCAGACCAGGGATCCAGAACATTCAGTACTTC	CASRPGIQNIQYF	many	-	TRBV6-1	TRBJ2-4
TGTGCCAGCAGCTCGTACTGGGCAGACAAGTACAATGAGCAGTTCTTC	CASSSYWADKYNEQFF	many	-	TRBV7-6	TRBJ2-1
TGTGCCAGCAGCATAGGATTTTCTGATTACAATGAGCAGTTCTTC	CASSIGFSDYNEQFF	-	-	TRBV4-2	TRBJ2-1
TGTGCCAGCAGTTTTTGGGGCGGGAACTCCCAAGAGACCCAGTACTTC	CASSFWGGNSQETQYF	-	-	TRBV12-3/TRBV12-4	TRBJ2-5
TGCAGTGCTACTGATACTTGGGCCACGAATGAGCAGTTCTTC	CSATDTWATNEQFF	few	-	TRBV20-1	TRBJ2-1
TGTGCCAGCAGCATACGGGTCGGTCAGGGGGTAGACAATGAGCAGTTCTTC	CASSIRVGQGVDNEQFF	many	TRBD1	TRBV7-8	TRBJ2-1
TGTGCCAGCAGCCAAGACGGGACAGGGCGCGAGCAGTACTTC	CASSQDGTGREQYF	few	TRBD1	TRBV4-2	TRBJ2-7
TGTGCCAGCAGCCGAACCGAGACTAGCGCTCTCACACATACGCAGTATTTT	CASSRTETSALTHTQYF	-	TRBD2	TRBV9	TRBJ2-3
TGTGCCAGCAGCTCTGGATCGGACTCTGCCTACGAGCAGTACTTC	CASSSGSDSAYEQYF	-	-	TRBV5-4	TRBJ2-7
TGCGCCAGCACCGATACCGGGACAGGGAGGGAGCAGTACTTC	CASTDTGTGREQYF	-	TRBD1	TRBV5-1	TRBJ2-7